The T cell receptor (beta chain) described here comes from a study of PD-1 blockade in classical Hodgkin lymphoma. Study background: Intravenous delivery of nivolumab at 3 mg/kg to patients occurred every 2 weeks. Study-wide points: Newly diagnosed patients were reported to start with lower TCR diversity than healthy donors.

The time point: cycle 4 day 1 (C4D1), after less than 7 weeks of nivolumab. Each patient relapsed following autologous stem cell transplantation, and prior brentuximab vedotin exposure differed. A note on this clone: No antigen is known for it.

Sequenced by immunoSEQ multiplex PCR; TCRdb stores in-frame clones only, minus some. The sample yields over 20,000 clones, 80% seen once. The V end was cut by 0 bases, the J end by 2 bases, with 5 bases between. Germline CDR1 SGHDT, CDR2 YYEEEE. The CDR3 consists of 13 residues. This material consisted of peripheral blood mononuclear cells (PBMCs), taken before the fourth cycle of nivolumab. This sequence was found in a human donor with classical Hodgkin lymphoma. The chain combines TRBV5-6 with TRBJ1-1; D is unresolved. CDR3 loop: CASSLDKNTEAFF. CDR3 bases: TGTGCCAGCAGCTTGGACAAAAACACTGAAGCTTTCTTT.